This T cell receptor (beta chain) came from a study of blood T cell repertoires in COVID-19. This clone was seen a few times. Sequencing used immunoSEQ multiplex PCR; TCRdb keeps in-frame clones, though not all of them. The data contain a few hundred thousand clones, approximately 82% of them singletons. CDR3 length: 15 residues. CDR1 MDHEN and CDR2 SYDVKM come from the germline V gene. Losses at the gene ends were 6 bases for V and 0 bases for J; bases not matched to a gene: 8. The receptor's source is a man aged 40-50 years who had recovered from COVID-19. Source material: PBMCs or T cells enriched from blood (not recorded which). The V and J genes are TRBV28 and TRBJ2-7, with 7 bases fitting TRBD2. The CDR3 here is CASRSRRGSSYEQYF. The DNA for the CDR3 is TGTGCCAGCAGGAGTAGGCGGGGGAGCTCCTACGAGCAGTACTTC.